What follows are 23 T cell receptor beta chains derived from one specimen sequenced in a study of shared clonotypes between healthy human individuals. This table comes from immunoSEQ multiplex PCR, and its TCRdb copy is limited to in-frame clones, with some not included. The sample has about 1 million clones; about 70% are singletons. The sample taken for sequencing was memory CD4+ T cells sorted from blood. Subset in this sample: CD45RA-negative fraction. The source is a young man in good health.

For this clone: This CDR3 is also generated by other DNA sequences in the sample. The CDR3 spells CASSLDRGRSPLHF. CDR3 sequence (DNA): TGTGCCAGCAGCCTGGACAGGGGGAGATCACCCCTCCACTTT. The chain joins TRBV5-4 to TRBJ1-6; TRBD1 aligns across 10 bases. Unmatched junction bases numbered 5, after V lost 4 bases and J lost 10 bases. CDR1 is SGHNT, CDR2 YYREEE, per germline (reference sequence). The length of the CDR3 is 14 residues.

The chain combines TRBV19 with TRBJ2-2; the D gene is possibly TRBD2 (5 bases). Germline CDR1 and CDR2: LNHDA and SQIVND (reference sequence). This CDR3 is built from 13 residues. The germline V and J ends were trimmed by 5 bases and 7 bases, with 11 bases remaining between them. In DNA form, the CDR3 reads TGTGCCAGTAGTGTCGCCCGGGGCGGGGAGCTGTTTTTT. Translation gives CASSVARGGELFF.

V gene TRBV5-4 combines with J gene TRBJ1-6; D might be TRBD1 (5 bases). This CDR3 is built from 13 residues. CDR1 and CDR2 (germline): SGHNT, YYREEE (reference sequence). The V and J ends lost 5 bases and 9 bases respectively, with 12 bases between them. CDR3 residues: CASSGAGFSPLHF. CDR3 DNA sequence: TGTGCCAGCAGTGGGGCAGGGTTTTCACCCCTCCACTTT.

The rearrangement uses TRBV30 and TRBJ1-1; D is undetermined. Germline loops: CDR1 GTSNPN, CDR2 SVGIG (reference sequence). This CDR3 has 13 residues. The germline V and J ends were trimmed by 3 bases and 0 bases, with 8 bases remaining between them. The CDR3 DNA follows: TGTGCCTGGAGGGCCTTCATGAACACTGAAGCTTTCTTT. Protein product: CAWRAFMNTEAFF.

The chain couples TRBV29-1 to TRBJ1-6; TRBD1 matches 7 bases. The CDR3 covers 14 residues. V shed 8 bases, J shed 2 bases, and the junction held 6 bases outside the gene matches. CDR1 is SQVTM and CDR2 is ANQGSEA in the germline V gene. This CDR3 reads CSYRDSAYNSPLHF. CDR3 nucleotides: TGCAGCTACCGGGACAGCGCCTATAATTCACCCCTCCACTTT.

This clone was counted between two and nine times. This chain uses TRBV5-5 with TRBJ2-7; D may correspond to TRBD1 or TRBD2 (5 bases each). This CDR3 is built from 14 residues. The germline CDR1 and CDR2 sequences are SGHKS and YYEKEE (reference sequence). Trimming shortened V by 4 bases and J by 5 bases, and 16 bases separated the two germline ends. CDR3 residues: CASSQKAVGDEQYF. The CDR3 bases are TGTGCCAGCAGCCAAAAGGCGGTGGGGGACGAGCAGTACTTC.

The CDR3 nucleotides read TGTGCAAGTCGCTTAGCGGGCAGGGGGACTCAGCCCCAGCATTTT. Protein: CASRLAGRGTQPQHF. The gene calls are TRBV12-2 and TRBJ1-5; the D call TRBD1 from the table was never checked on the DNA. TRBV12-2 is an annotated pseudogene. CDR3 length: 15 amino acids.

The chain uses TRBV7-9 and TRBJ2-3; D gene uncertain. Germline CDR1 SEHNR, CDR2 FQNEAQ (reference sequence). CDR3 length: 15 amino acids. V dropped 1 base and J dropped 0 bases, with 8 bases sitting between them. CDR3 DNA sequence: TGTGCCAGCAGCTTAGGTGAAAGTAGCACAGATACGCAGTATTTT. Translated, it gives CASSLGESSTDTQYF.

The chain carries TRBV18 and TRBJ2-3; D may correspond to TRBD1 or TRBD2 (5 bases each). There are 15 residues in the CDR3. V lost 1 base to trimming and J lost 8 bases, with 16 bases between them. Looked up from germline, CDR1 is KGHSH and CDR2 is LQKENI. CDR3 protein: CASSPLRDRVVTQYF. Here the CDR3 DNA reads TGTGCCAGCTCACCACTCCGGGACCGGGTCGTTACGCAGTATTTT.

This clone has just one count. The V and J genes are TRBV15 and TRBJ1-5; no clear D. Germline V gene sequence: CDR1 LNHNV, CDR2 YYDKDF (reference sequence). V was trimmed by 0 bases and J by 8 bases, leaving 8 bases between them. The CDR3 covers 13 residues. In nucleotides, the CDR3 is TGTGCCACCAGCAGAGATCGTAGAGAGCCCCAGCATTTT. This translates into CATSRDRREPQHF.

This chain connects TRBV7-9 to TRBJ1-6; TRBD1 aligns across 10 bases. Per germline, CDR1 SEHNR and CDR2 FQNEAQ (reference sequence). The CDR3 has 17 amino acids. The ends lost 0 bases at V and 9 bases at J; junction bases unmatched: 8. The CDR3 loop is CASSLAPGQGSVSPLHF. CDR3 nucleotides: TGTGCCAGCAGCTTAGCCCCGGGACAGGGGAGCGTTTCACCCCTCCACTTT.

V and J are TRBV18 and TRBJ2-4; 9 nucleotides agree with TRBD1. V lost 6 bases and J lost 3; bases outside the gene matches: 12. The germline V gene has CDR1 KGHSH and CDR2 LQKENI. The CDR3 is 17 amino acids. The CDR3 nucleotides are TGTGCCAGCTCCCAATCCGGGACAGGGAGAGGCAAAAACATTCAGTACTTC. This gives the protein CASSQSGTGRGKNIQYF.

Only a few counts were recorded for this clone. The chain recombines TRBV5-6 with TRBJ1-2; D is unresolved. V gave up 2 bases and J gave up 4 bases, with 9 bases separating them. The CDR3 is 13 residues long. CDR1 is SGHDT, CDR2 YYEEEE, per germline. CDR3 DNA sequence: TGTGCCAGCAGCTTTATAGCCGCCTATGGCTACACCTTC. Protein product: CASSFIAAYGYTF. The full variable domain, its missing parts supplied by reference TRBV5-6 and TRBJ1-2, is DAGVTQSPTHLIKTRGQQVTLRCSPKSGHDTVSWYQQALGQGPQFIFQYYEEEERQRGNFPDRFSGHQFPNYSSELNVNALLLGDSALYLCASSFIAAYGYTFGSGTRLTVV.

The chain's CDR3 is CASSIQGASSGNTIYF. The CDR3 DNA reads TGCGCCAGCAGCATACAGGGGGCGAGCTCTGGAAACACCATATATTTT. V gene TRBV5-1 combines with J gene TRBJ1-3, with 9 bases matching TRBD1. There are 16 residues in the CDR3. V was clipped by 4 bases and J by 0 bases; unmatched bases: 5. The germline gives CDR1 SGHRS, CDR2 YFSETQ.

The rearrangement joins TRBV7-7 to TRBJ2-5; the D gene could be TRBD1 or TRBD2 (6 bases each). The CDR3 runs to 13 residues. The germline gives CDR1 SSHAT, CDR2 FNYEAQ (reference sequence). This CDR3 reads CASRTGARETQYF. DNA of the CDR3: TGTGCTAGCCGAACGGGGGCACGAGAGACCCAGTACTTC.

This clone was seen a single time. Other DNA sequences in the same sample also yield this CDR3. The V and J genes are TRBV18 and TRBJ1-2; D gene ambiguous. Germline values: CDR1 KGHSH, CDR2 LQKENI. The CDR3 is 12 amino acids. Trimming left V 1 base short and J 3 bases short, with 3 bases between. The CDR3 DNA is TGTGCCAGCTCACCACAGGACTATGGCTACACCTTC. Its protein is CASSPQDYGYTF.

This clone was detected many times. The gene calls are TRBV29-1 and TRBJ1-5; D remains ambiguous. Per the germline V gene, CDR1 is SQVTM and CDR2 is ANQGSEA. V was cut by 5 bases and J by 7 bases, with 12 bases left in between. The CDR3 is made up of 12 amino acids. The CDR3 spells CSVLEGTQPQHF. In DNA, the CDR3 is TGCAGCGTTTTGGAGGGTACCCAGCCCCAGCATTTT.

Here the CDR3 DNA reads TGTGCCAGCAGCTTAGTAGGGGACAGGGGGAGCACTGAAGCTTTCTTT. Translated: CASSLVGDRGSTEAFF. The chain joins TRBV7-8 to TRBJ1-1; 11 bases align to TRBD1. The CDR3 runs to 16 residues. The J segment lost 4 bases and the V segment lost 1 base, leaving 5 bases of the junction unmatched. CDR1 SGHVS and CDR2 FQNEAQ come from the germline V gene.

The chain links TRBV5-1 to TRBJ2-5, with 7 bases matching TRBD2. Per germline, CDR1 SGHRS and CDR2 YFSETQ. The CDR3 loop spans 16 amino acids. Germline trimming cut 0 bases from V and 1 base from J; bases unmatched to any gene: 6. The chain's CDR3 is CASSLDAGARQETQYF. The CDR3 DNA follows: TGCGCCAGCAGCTTGGATGCGGGAGCCCGCCAAGAGACCCAGTACTTC.

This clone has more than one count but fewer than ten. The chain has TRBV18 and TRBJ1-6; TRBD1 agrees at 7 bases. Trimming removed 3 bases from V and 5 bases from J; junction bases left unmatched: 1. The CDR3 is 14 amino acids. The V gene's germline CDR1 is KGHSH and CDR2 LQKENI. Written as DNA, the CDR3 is TGTGCCAGCTCACCGGGGACAGATAATTCACCCCTCCACTTT. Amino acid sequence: CASSPGTDNSPLHF.

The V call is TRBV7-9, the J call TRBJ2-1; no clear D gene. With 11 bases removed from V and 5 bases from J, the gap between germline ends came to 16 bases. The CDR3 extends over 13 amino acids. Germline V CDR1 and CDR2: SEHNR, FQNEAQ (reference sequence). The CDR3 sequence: CAWPPTDDNEQFF. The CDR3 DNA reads TGTGCCTGGCCTCCGACGGATGACAATGAGCAGTTCTTC.

The CDR3 bases are TGTGCCAGCAGTGAACTCCAGGGTTTTACGGCCCTCCACTTT. Protein sequence: CASSELQGFTALHF. The rearrangement uses TRBV6-1 and TRBJ1-6, with D perhaps matching TRBD1 (5 bases). This CDR3 contains 14 residues. Trimming took 2 bases from V and 14 from J, leaving 16 bases between them. From germline, CDR1 is MNHNS and CDR2 SASEGT.

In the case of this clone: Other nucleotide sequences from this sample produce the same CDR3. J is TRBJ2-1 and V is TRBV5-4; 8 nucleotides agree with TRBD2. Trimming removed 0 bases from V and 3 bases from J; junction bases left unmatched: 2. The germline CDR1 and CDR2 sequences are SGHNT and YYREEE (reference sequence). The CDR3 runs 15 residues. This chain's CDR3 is CASSLVSGGYNEQFF. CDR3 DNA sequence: TGTGCCAGCAGCTTGGTCAGCGGGGGCTACAATGAGCAGTTCTTC. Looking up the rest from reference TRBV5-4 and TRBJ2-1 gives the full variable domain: ETGVTQSPTHLIKTRGQQVTLRCSSQSGHNTVSWYQQALGQGPQFIFQYYREEENGRGNFPPRFSGLQFPNYSSELNVNALELDDSALYLCASSLVSGGYNEQFFGPGTRLTVL.